The next 25 T cell receptor beta chains were all read from a single sample in a study of technical replicates of blood from a handful of donors. TCRdb keeps only in-frame clones here, not all; method: immunoSEQ multiplex PCR. The data contain about 81,000 clones, roughly 96% of them singletons. Sequencing used T cells isolated from PBMCs. These receptors were obtained from a human donor in good health.

CDR3: CASSEMGAENTGELFF. CDR3 nucleotide sequence: TGTGCCAGCAGTGAGATGGGAGCGGAGAACACCGGGGAGCTGTTTTTT. The rearrangement joins TRBV2 to TRBJ2-2; D is perhaps TRBD2 (5 bases). The CDR3 extends over 16 amino acids. Trimming removed 3 bases from V and 1 base from J, with 12 bases in between. Looked up from germline, CDR1 is SNHLY and CDR2 is FYNNEI.

The chain combines TRBV4-2 with TRBJ2-2; 8 bases fit TRBD2. CDR1 is LGHNA and CDR2 is YNFKEQ in the germline V gene. Trimming removed 3 bases from V and 5 bases from J; junction bases left unmatched: 2. There are 14 residues in the CDR3. The DNA for the CDR3 is TGTGCCAGCAGCCATGGACTAGCTACCGGGGAGCTGTTTTTT. It specifies CASSHGLATGELFF.

The chain has TRBV2 and TRBJ2-1; 8 bases agree with TRBD1. The length of the CDR3 is 15 residues. V shed 6 bases and J 4 bases; nucleotides not matched to a gene: 8. CDR1 is SNHLY, CDR2 FYNNEI, per germline. The chain's CDR3 is CASRDGTGDYNEQFF. CDR3 DNA sequence: TGTGCCAGCAGGGATGGGACAGGAGATTACAATGAGCAGTTCTTC.

The chain employs TRBV6-1 and TRBJ2-2; 10 nucleotides line up with TRBD1. In germline, CDR1 is MNHNS, CDR2 SASEGT. J lost 7 bases, V lost 6 bases, and 5 bases had no gene match. The CDR3 totals 14 residues. As DNA, the CDR3 is TGTGCCAGCAGGGGGACAGGGGAAAACGGGGAGCTGTTTTTT. Translation: CASRGTGENGELFF.

The rearrangement uses TRBV5-1 and TRBJ2-3; 8 bases match TRBD2. V lost 4 bases to trimming and J lost 6 bases; unmatched junction nucleotides: 10. CDR1 SGHRS and CDR2 YFSETQ come from the germline V gene. This CDR3 has 15 amino acids. Here the CDR3 reads CASSAAGTGGDTQYF. CDR3 in DNA: TGCGCCAGCAGCGCAGCCGGAACGGGGGGGGATACGCAGTATTTT. Together with reference TRBV5-1 and TRBJ2-3, the CDR3 gives the full variable domain: KAGVTQTPRYLIKTRGQQVTLSCSPISGHRSVSWYQQTPGQGLQFLFEYFSETQRNKGNFPGRFSGRQFSNSRSEMNVSTLELGDSALYLCASSAAGTGGDTQYFGPGTRLTVL.

The J gene is TRBJ2-3, the V gene TRBV5-4; TRBD2 aligns across 8 bases. The V gene's germline CDR1 is SGHNT and CDR2 YYREEE (reference sequence). J gave up 6 bases and V 0 bases, and 6 bases lay outside the gene matches. The CDR3 runs to 15 residues. The DNA of the CDR3 is TGTGCCAGCAGCTTGGAGGGCGCGGGAGGTGATACGCAGTATTTT. Residues: CASSLEGAGGDTQYF.

The V and J genes are TRBV11-2 and TRBJ2-3; TRBD2 matches 9 bases. Germline lookup yields CDR1 SGHAT and CDR2 FQNNGV. CDR3 length: 17 amino acids. V gave up 3 bases and J gave up 2 bases; unmatched junction bases: 9. The CDR3 sequence: CASSFLPLAGHTDTQYF. CDR3 nucleotides: TGTGCCAGCAGCTTTCTCCCCCTAGCGGGACACACAGATACGCAGTATTTT.

J is TRBJ2-1 and V is TRBV4-1; D gene unclear. From germline, CDR1 is MGHRA and CDR2 YSYEKL. The V end was cut by 1 base, the J end by 14 bases, with 21 bases between. This CDR3 region has 15 residues. CDR3 nucleotides: TGCGCCAGCAGCCAAGGTCAGGAAGCTAATCGCTTGAAGTTCTTC. Its protein is CASSQGQEANRLKFF.

The chain couples TRBV10-1 to TRBJ1-4, with a possible D match to TRBD1 (5 bases). The CDR3 covers 17 residues. From germline, CDR1 is WNHNN and CDR2 SYGVQD (reference sequence). Between the trimmed V and J ends, which lost 3 bases and 6 bases, there was a span of 20 bases. The CDR3: CASSDETAPPSHEKLFF. The CDR3 bases are TGCGCCAGCAGTGATGAGACAGCGCCACCGTCACATGAAAAACTGTTTTTT.

V gene TRBV2 combines with J gene TRBJ2-2; D is perhaps TRBD2 (6 bases). The V gene's germline CDR1 is SNHLY and CDR2 FYNNEI. V dropped 1 base and J dropped 0 bases, with 15 bases sitting between them. The CDR3 runs 18 residues. The CDR3 is CASSEEGRTAANTGELFF. DNA for the CDR3: TGTGCCAGCAGTGAAGAAGGGAGGACGGCGGCGAACACCGGGGAGCTGTTTTTT.

The chain recombines TRBV7-2 with TRBJ2-5, with 8 bases fitting TRBD1. The germline V gene encodes CDR1 SGHTA and CDR2 FQGNSA. The trim removed 9 bases at V and 4 bases at J, leaving 4 bases unmatched. This CDR3 has 12 amino acids. In nucleotides, the CDR3 is TGTGCCAGTTCCAGGGGGCGAGAGACCCAGTACTTC. Translating it yields CASSRGRETQYF.

The V call is TRBV7-9, the J call TRBJ2-7; no firm D call. The CDR3 has 11 amino acids. Trimming removed 4 bases at V and 4 bases at J, with 5 bases between. The germline gives CDR1 SEHNR, CDR2 FQNEAQ (reference sequence). CDR3 sequence (DNA): TGTGCCAGCAGCTACACATACGAGCAGTACTTC. Protein sequence: CASSYTYEQYF.

The V gene is TRBV4-1, the J gene TRBJ2-1; 9 bases map to TRBD2. Germline lookup yields CDR1 MGHRA and CDR2 YSYEKL. This CDR3 region has 18 residues. After removal of 0 bases from V and 7 bases from J, the junction contained 13 bases not matched to a gene. The CDR3 is CASSQEGVGGGAHNEQFF. The CDR3 region has the DNA TGCGCCAGCAGCCAAGAGGGAGTCGGCGGGGGGGCGCATAATGAGCAGTTCTTC.

The chain uses TRBV7-8 and TRBJ2-1, with 8 bases fitting TRBD2. Germline V gene data show CDR1 as SGHVS and CDR2 as FQNEAQ. J gave up 4 bases and V 0 bases, and 11 bases lay outside the gene matches. The CDR3 consists of 18 residues. The CDR3 spells CASSLARILAGRYNEQFF. The CDR3 DNA reads TGTGCCAGCAGCTTAGCAAGGATCCTAGCGGGCCGATACAATGAGCAGTTCTTC.

The chain carries TRBV13 and TRBJ2-1, with D possibly matching TRBD2 (5 bases). With 5 bases removed from V and 6 bases from J, the gap between germline ends came to 14 bases. Germline-derived CDR1 and CDR2 are PRHDT and FYEKMQ (reference sequence). The CDR3 sequence is 14 residues long. CDR3 DNA: TGTGCCAGCAGCGAGGGCCAAATCCTCAATGAGCAGTTCTTC. Translation gives CASSEGQILNEQFF.

J is TRBJ2-7 and V is TRBV28; D uncertain. CDR3 length equals 13 residues. Trimming took 8 bases from V and 0 from J, leaving 11 bases between them. Germline V gene sequence: CDR1 MDHEN, CDR2 SYDVKM. The CDR3 reads CASCVVSSYEQYF. In DNA form, the CDR3 reads TGTGCCAGCTGTGTCGTGAGCTCCTACGAGCAGTACTTC.

This clone has just one count. The rearrangement joins TRBV27 to TRBJ1-1; a weak D match, TRBD1 (6 bases). Trimming pared 5 bases from V and 5 bases from J, leaving 21 bases between. Germline V lookup: CDR1 MNHEY, CDR2 SMNVEV (reference sequence). CDR3 length: 16 residues. CDR3 residues: CASSTGTRPSWTEAFF. The CDR3 coding sequence is TGTGCCAGCAGTACCGGGACACGTCCTTCGTGGACTGAAGCTTTCTTT.

V usage is TRBV7-9 and J usage is TRBJ1-2, with D perhaps matching TRBD1 (6 bases). Germline loops: CDR1 SEHNR, CDR2 FQNEAQ (reference sequence). V dropped 1 base and J dropped 6 bases, with 9 bases sitting between them. The CDR3 loop spans 13 amino acids. DNA for the CDR3: TGTGCCAGCAGCTTAGGTCAGGGGAATGGCTACACCTTC. This gives the protein CASSLGQGNGYTF. The full variable domain, with the rest looked up from reference TRBV7-9 and TRBJ1-2, is DTGVSQNPRHKITKRGQNVTFRCDPISEHNRLYWYRQTLGQGPEFLTYFQNEAQLEKSRLLSDRFSAERPKGSFSTLEIQRTEQGDSAMYLCASSLGQGNGYTFGSGTRLTVV.

The chain has TRBV5-4 and TRBJ1-2; 11 bases line up with TRBD1. Unmatched junction bases numbered 1, after V lost 0 bases and J lost 0 bases. Per the germline V gene, CDR1 is SGHNT and CDR2 is YYREEE (reference sequence). This CDR3 has 16 residues. As DNA, the CDR3 is TGTGCCAGCAGCTTGGAGGGACAGGGGGCTAACTATGGCTACACCTTC. Encoded protein: CASSLEGQGANYGYTF.

This clone was detected once. The V call is TRBV4-1, the J call TRBJ2-1; D perhaps matches TRBD2 (7 bases). CDR3 size: 13 residues. From germline, CDR1 is MGHRA and CDR2 YSYEKL. Between the trimmed V and J ends, which lost 0 bases and 10 bases, there was a span of 10 bases. CDR3 loop: CASSQDRGGEQFF. The CDR3 nucleotides are TGCGCCAGCAGCCAAGATAGGGGGGGGGAGCAGTTCTTC.

The chain employs TRBV18 and TRBJ2-7; the D gene is possibly TRBD2 (5 bases). The V and J ends lost 2 bases and 0 bases respectively, with 11 bases between them. The CDR3 runs 15 residues. Germline CDR1 reads KGHSH; CDR2 reads LQKENI. The chain's CDR3 is CASSPGSAASYEQYF. As DNA, the CDR3 is TGTGCCAGCTCACCAGGGTCAGCGGCCTCCTACGAGCAGTACTTC.

This chain joins TRBV7-2 and TRBJ2-1; D unresolved. This CDR3 is 13 amino acids long. The germline V and J ends were trimmed by 1 base and 12 bases, with 13 bases remaining between them. Per the germline V gene, CDR1 is SGHTA and CDR2 is FQGNSA. CDR3 residues: CASSLVSTGWQFF. CDR3 bases: TGTGCCAGCAGCTTAGTGTCTACGGGTTGGCAGTTCTTC.

This sequence joins TRBV2 and TRBJ1-1; TRBD1 aligns across 8 bases. This CDR3 is built from 18 residues. Germline assignment: CDR1 SNHLY and CDR2 FYNNEI. J was trimmed by 0 bases and V by 5 bases; bases with no gene match: 14. This CDR3 is CASSIGQQGDVLNTEAFF. In nucleotides, the CDR3 is TGTGCCAGCAGTATCGGTCAACAGGGGGACGTTTTGAACACTGAAGCTTTCTTT.

V gene TRBV15 combines with J gene TRBJ2-1; 7 bases align to TRBD2. Germline V CDR1 and CDR2: LNHNV, YYDKDF (reference sequence). CDR3 length: 15 amino acids. J was trimmed by 6 bases and V by 1 base; bases with no gene match: 6. The CDR3 DNA is TGTGCCACCAGCAGAGTAGCGGGTGGCGTCAATGAGCAGTTCTTC. This gives the protein CATSRVAGGVNEQFF.

The rearrangement joins TRBV27 to TRBJ1-2, with a tentative D call TRBD1 (5 bases). Germline loops: CDR1 MNHEY, CDR2 SMNVEV (reference sequence). Trimming left V 4 bases short and J 8 bases short, with 14 bases between. This CDR3 is 13 amino acids long. In nucleotides, the CDR3 is TGTGCCAGCAGTTCTCAGGGCCCGAGCGGCTACACCTTC. Translating gives CASSSQGPSGYTF.